The next 22 T cell receptor beta chains were all read from a single sample in a study of vaccination and CD4 T cells after COVID-19 (dated by TCRdb to 2022 to 2024). No antigens are known for them. Library preparation was by PCR. For sequencing, an Illumina iSeq 100 was employed. At the Johns Hopkins FTIC core, DNA from the cultured CD4+ T cells underwent TCR sequencing with the Oncomine TCR Beta short-read assay. TCRdb trimmed public reads at Q25 via fastp, called clones via MiXCR and kept in-frame beta chains. Every CDR3 protein is listed once, alongside the most common genes and DNA of its rows. The sample table holds approximately 21,000 distinct CDR3 sequences, of which roughly 43% were seen once. Approximately 4.9% of the sample is in the top ten clones. The time point label here, explained by the study, means: late sampling 161 to 241 days after vaccination in three convalescent patients. The treatment or condition label for this specimen denotes: roughly nine-day PBMC culture with coronavirus spike peptide pools or control peptides (ViraFEST assay).

Sequenced here: CD4+ T cells from blood, cultured in vitro, sampled about 7 months after SARS-CoV-2 vaccination. The receptors here all came from a human donor who had recovered from COVID-19.

In this sample, this clonotype turned up a few times. The J gene is TRBJ1-5, the V gene TRBV20-1, with D tentatively TRBD1 (5 bases). This CDR3 is 13 amino acids long. The V end was cut by 3 bases, the J end by 5 bases, with 11 bases between. Germline lookup yields CDR1 DFQATT and CDR2 SNEGSKA (reference sequence). CDR3 nucleotide sequence: TGCAGTGCTAGTTGGGGCCATGATCAGCCCCAGCATTTT. Translating it yields CSASWGHDQPQHF.

The chain has TRBV6-4 and TRBJ1-5, with 7 nucleotides matching TRBD1. The CDR3 runs 18 residues. The germline V gene encodes CDR1 MRHNA and CDR2 SNTAGT. V shed 3 bases and J 7 bases; nucleotides not matched to a gene: 18. CDR3 in DNA: TGTGCCAGCAGTGAAAGGCCTACCCTTGGACAGGCCCCCCAGCCCCAGCATTTT. Translated: CASSERPTLGQAPQPQHF.

Here the CDR3 reads CASTFQASSGNTIYF. DNA of the CDR3: TGTGCCAGCACCTTTCAGGCAAGCTCTGGAAACACCATATATTTT. The chain has TRBV7-2 and TRBJ1-3, with unresolved D. The germline CDR1 and CDR2 sequences are SGHTA and FQGNSA. The V gene lost 7 bases and the J gene lost 0 bases, with 13 bases spanning the gap. The CDR3 extends over 15 amino acids.

The chain carries TRBV7-9 and TRBJ2-2; D is unclear. CDR1 and CDR2 (germline): SEHNR, FQNEAQ (reference sequence). This CDR3 has 13 residues. The V and J ends lost 5 bases and 5 bases respectively, with 9 bases between them. CDR3 amino acids: CASSPEWTGELFF. As DNA, the CDR3 is TGTGCCAGCAGCCCGGAGTGGACCGGGGAGCTGTTTTTT.

This clonotype has a handful of counts. The V call is TRBV4-2, the J call TRBJ2-5; D is uncertain. Germline CDR1 is LGHNA and CDR2 is YNFKEQ. The CDR3 loop spans 14 amino acids. Trimming removed 0 bases from V and 5 bases from J, with 10 bases in between. Here the CDR3 reads CASSQDSAGETQYF. The CDR3 DNA reads TGTGCCAGCAGCCAAGATTCGGCCGGGGAGACCCAGTACTTC.

This rearrangement joins TRBV27 to TRBJ2-7; 7 positions match TRBD1. The CDR3 loop spans 16 amino acids. Germline CDR1 reads MNHEY; CDR2 reads SMNVEV (reference sequence). With 5 bases clipped from V and 2 bases from J, the junction kept 12 bases outside the gene matches. The CDR3 bases are TGTGCCAGCAGTAGGTACGGGACAGAGACACCCTACGAGCAGTACTTC. Amino acid sequence: CASSRYGTETPYEQYF.

The chain is built from TRBV6-1 and TRBJ1-3, with a tentative D call TRBD1 (5 bases). The CDR3 runs to 13 residues. From germline, CDR1 is MNHNS and CDR2 SASEGT. Trimming removed 9 bases at V and 3 bases at J, with 12 bases between. Here the CDR3 reads CASTGTVGNTIYF. CDR3 nucleotide sequence: TGTGCCAGTACTGGGACCGTTGGAAACACCATATATTTT.

This chain links TRBV6-1 with TRBJ2-7; TRBD1 is a possible D gene (7 bases). Per the germline V gene, CDR1 is MNHNS and CDR2 is SASEGT. The length of the CDR3 is 14 residues. The V gene lost 1 base and the J gene lost 5 bases, with 12 bases spanning the gap. The CDR3 reads CASSEEARGDEQYF. In DNA form, the CDR3 reads TGTGCCAGCAGTGAAGAAGCCAGGGGGGACGAGCAGTACTTC.

The V and J genes are TRBV10-1 and TRBJ2-5; 7 bases fit TRBD1. CDR3 length equals 14 residues. The germline CDR1 and CDR2 sequences are WNHNN and SYGVQD (reference sequence). V shed 4 bases, J shed 3 bases, and the junction held 5 bases outside the gene matches. CDR3 residues: CASSGEQGKETQYF. The CDR3 DNA reads TGCGCCAGCAGTGGGGAACAGGGGAAAGAGACCCAGTACTTC.

J is TRBJ1-2 and V is TRBV6-1, with D perhaps matching TRBD1 (5 bases). There are 13 residues in the CDR3. V lost 4 bases and J 8 bases, leaving 14 bases between the germline ends. CDR1 is MNHNS and CDR2 is SASEGT in the germline V gene. The CDR3 loop reads CASSATPGRGYTF. The CDR3 bases are TGTGCCAGCAGTGCTACTCCAGGGCGAGGCTACACCTTC.

The chain employs TRBV5-1 and TRBJ2-3; 7 bases align to TRBD2. Trimming cost V 4 bases and J 0 bases; bases outside gene matches: 8. CDR3 length: 16 amino acids. The germline CDR1 and CDR2 sequences are SGHRS and YFSETQ. The CDR3 coding sequence is TGCGCCAGCAGCCTCCCCTTAGCGGGTAGCACAGATACGCAGTATTTT. This encodes CASSLPLAGSTDTQYF.

This clonotype was observed a handful of times. This sequence joins TRBV10-1 and TRBJ2-1; D uncertain. The germline V gene encodes CDR1 WNHNN and CDR2 SYGVQD (reference sequence). The CDR3 length is 17 residues. V shed 0 bases and J shed 0 bases, with 12 bases lying between them. Here the CDR3 reads CASSESTGPSSYNEQFF. CDR3 DNA sequence: TGCGCCAGCAGTGAGTCGACGGGCCCGAGCTCCTACAATGAGCAGTTCTTC.

J is TRBJ2-3 and V is TRBV20-1, with TRBD2 matching 9 bases. The CDR3 runs 17 residues. From germline, CDR1 is DFQATT and CDR2 SNEGSKA (reference sequence). V shed 3 bases, J shed 2 bases, and the junction held 12 bases outside the gene matches. DNA for the CDR3: TGCAGTGCTAGCGGGGGTAGAGTAGCGGGAGCCACAGATACGCAGTATTTT. Amino acid sequence: CSASGGRVAGATDTQYF.

This clonotype was observed a handful of times. The CDR3 DNA is TGCAGTGCTAATCCCGGAACTAGCGCCTTCTACAATGAGCAGTTCTTC. As protein: CSANPGTSAFYNEQFF. This sequence joins TRBV20-1 and TRBJ2-1; TRBD2 agrees at 7 bases. CDR3 length: 16 amino acids. The junction had 12 bases not matched to a gene; V was cut back by 4 bases and J by 3 bases. The germline CDR1 and CDR2 sequences are DFQATT and SNEGSKA (reference sequence).

The chain links TRBV27 to TRBJ2-6; 9 nucleotides align to TRBD1. Germline trimming cut 6 bases from V and 0 bases from J; bases unmatched to any gene: 6. CDR1 and CDR2 (germline): MNHEY, SMNVEV (reference sequence). This CDR3 contains 17 residues. The CDR3 nucleotides read TGTGCCAGCAGGAAAACAGGGGGCGGCTCTGGGGCCAACGTCCTGACTTTC. Translated, it gives CASRKTGGGSGANVLTF.

The rearrangement uses TRBV27 and TRBJ2-7, with TRBD1 as a possible D gene (5 bases). This CDR3 comprises 14 residues. The V gene lost 9 bases and the J gene lost 1 base, with 16 bases spanning the gap. Germline V gives CDR1 MNHEY, CDR2 SMNVEV (reference sequence). The CDR3 here is CASAPAGPSYEQYF. The CDR3 nucleotides read TGTGCCAGTGCACCGGCAGGGCCATCCTACGAGCAGTACTTC.

This chain uses TRBV7-3 with TRBJ2-1; tentatively, D is TRBD2 (6 bases). The germline V gene encodes CDR1 SGHTA and CDR2 FQGTGA. This CDR3 is built from 16 residues. Trimming pared 6 bases from V and 3 bases from J, leaving 18 bases between. The CDR3 reads CASSMRAGDDYNEQFF. DNA of the CDR3: TGTGCCAGCAGTATGAGAGCGGGTGACGACTACAATGAGCAGTTCTTC.

This sequence joins TRBV28 and TRBJ2-3; 7 bases line up with TRBD2. This CDR3 has 15 amino acids. Germline V CDR1 and CDR2: MDHEN, SYDVKM. V gave up 3 bases and J gave up 2 bases; unmatched junction bases: 5. CDR3 nucleotides: TGTGCCAGCAGTTTGGCGGGAGCGATCACAGATACGCAGTATTTT. Translated: CASSLAGAITDTQYF. Supplemented by reference TRBV28 and TRBJ2-3, the full variable domain reads DVKVTQSSRYLVKRTGEKVFLECVQDMDHENMFWYRQDPGLGLRLIYFSYDVKMKEKGDIPEGYSVSREKKERFSLILESASTNQTSMYLCASSLAGAITDTQYFGPGTRLTVL.

V and J are TRBV6-5 and TRBJ2-3; weak D call: TRBD2 (6 bases). Germline CDR1 and CDR2: MNHEY and SVGAGI. The CDR3 has 13 amino acids. The ends were cut back, 4 bases at V and 9 bases at J, with 14 bases in the middle. The CDR3 sequence: CASSLPGLTTQYF. The CDR3 region has the DNA TGTGCCAGCAGTTTACCGGGACTCACGACGCAGTATTTT.

The gene calls are TRBV28 and TRBJ1-5; D gene uncertain. The V end was cut by 5 bases, the J end by 3 bases, with 14 bases between. CDR1 MDHEN and CDR2 SYDVKM come from the germline V gene. This CDR3 is built from 15 residues. The CDR3: CASSAGSDLNQPQHF. The DNA of the CDR3 is TGTGCCAGCAGTGCCGGCAGCGACCTCAATCAGCCCCAGCATTTT.

The gene calls are TRBV20-1 and TRBJ2-1; 7 bases agree with TRBD1. The J segment lost 0 bases and the V segment lost 6 bases, leaving 8 bases of the junction unmatched. The CDR3 covers 15 residues. CDR1 is DFQATT and CDR2 is SNEGSKA in the germline V gene (reference sequence). CDR3 region: CSAPGTAGSYNEQFF. The CDR3 DNA reads as TGCAGTGCCCCCGGGACAGCAGGCTCCTACAATGAGCAGTTCTTC.

The CDR3 sequence is CATSPTRQGLSYNEQFF. For the CDR3, the DNA is TGTGCCACCAGCCCTACGCGGCAGGGGTTATCCTACAATGAGCAGTTCTTC. This chain connects TRBV15 to TRBJ2-1; TRBD1 might be the D (6 bases). V gave up 5 bases and J gave up 1 base, with 18 bases separating them. Germline CDR1 reads LNHNV; CDR2 reads YYDKDF (reference sequence). The CDR3 length is 17 residues.